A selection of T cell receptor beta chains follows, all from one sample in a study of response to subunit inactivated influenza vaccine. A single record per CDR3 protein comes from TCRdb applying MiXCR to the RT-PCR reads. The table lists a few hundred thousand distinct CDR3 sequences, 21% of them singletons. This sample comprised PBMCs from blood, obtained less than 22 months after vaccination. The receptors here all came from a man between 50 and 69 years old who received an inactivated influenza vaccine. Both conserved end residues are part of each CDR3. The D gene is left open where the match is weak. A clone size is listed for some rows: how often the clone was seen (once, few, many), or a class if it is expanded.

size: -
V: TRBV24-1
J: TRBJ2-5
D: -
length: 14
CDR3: CATSDRSSRETQYF
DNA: TGTGCCACCAGTGACCGCAGTTCGAGAGAGACCCAGTACTTC

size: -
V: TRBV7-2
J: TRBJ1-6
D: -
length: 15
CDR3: CASSPIRLANSPLHF
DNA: TGTGCCAGCAGCCCAATAAGGCTGGCTAATTCACCCCTCCACTTT

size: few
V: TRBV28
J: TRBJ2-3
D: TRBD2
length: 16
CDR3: CASSYWTSLKTDTQYF
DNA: TGTGCCAGCAGCTATTGGACTAGCCTCAAAACAGATACGCAGTATTTT

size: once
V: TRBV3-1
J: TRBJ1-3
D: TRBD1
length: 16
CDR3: CASSRGTAASGNTIYF
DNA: TGTGCCAGCAGCCGCGGGACAGCTGCCTCTGGAAACACCATATATTTT

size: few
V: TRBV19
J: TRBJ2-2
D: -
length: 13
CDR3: CASRGRGAGELFF
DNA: TGTGCCTCTAGGGGCAGGGGAGCCGGGGAGCTGTTTTTT

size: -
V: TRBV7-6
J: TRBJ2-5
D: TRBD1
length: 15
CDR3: CASSFGQGSGETQYF
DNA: TGTGCCAGCAGCTTCGGACAGGGGTCGGGAGAGACCCAGTACTTC

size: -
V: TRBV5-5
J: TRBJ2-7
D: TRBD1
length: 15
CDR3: CASSLHQGASYEQYF
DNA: TGTGCCAGCAGCTTGCATCAGGGGGCCTCCTACGAGCAGTACTTC

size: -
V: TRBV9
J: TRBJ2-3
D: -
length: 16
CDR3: CASSVGGLGGTDTQYF
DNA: TGTGCCAGCAGCGTAGGAGGGTTGGGCGGCACAGATACGCAGTATTTT

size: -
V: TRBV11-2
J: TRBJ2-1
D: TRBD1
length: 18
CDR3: CASSLTSRDRVSYNEQFF
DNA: TGTGCCAGCAGCTTGACGTCCCGGGACAGGGTCTCCTACAATGAGCAGTTCTTC

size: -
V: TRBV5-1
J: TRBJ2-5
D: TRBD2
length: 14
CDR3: CASSLTAGQETQYF
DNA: TGCGCCAGCAGCTTGACAGCGGGGCAAGAGACCCAGTACTTC

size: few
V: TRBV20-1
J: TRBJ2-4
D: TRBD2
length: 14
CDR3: CSARTSGEWYIQYF
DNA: TGCAGTGCTAGAACTAGCGGGGAGTGGTACATTCAGTACTTC

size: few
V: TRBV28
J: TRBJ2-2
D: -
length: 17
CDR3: CASSLPYRNANTGELFF
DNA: TGTGCCAGCAGTTTACCGTACAGGAACGCGAACACCGGGGAGCTGTTTTTT

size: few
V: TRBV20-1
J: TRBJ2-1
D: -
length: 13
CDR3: CSALPDYYNEQFF
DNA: TGCAGTGCTCTGCCGGACTATTACAATGAGCAGTTCTTC

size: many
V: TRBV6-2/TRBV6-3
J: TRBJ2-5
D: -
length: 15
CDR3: CASIAAESIQETQYF
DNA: TGTGCCAGCATTGCGGCAGAAAGCATCCAAGAGACCCAGTACTTC

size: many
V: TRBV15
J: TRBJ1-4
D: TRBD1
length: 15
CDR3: CATSKETGTNEKLFF
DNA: TGTGCCACCAGCAAAGAGACAGGGACTAATGAAAAACTGTTTTTT

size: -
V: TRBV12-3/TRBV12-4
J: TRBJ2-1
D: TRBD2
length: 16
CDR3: CASSPLGGGLRNEQFF
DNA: TGTGCCAGCAGTCCCCTCGGGGGGGGGCTTCGCAATGAGCAGTTCTTC

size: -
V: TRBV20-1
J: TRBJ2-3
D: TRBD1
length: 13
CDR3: CSARDRITATQYF
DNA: TGCAGTGCTCGGGACAGGATAACAGCTACGCAGTATTTT